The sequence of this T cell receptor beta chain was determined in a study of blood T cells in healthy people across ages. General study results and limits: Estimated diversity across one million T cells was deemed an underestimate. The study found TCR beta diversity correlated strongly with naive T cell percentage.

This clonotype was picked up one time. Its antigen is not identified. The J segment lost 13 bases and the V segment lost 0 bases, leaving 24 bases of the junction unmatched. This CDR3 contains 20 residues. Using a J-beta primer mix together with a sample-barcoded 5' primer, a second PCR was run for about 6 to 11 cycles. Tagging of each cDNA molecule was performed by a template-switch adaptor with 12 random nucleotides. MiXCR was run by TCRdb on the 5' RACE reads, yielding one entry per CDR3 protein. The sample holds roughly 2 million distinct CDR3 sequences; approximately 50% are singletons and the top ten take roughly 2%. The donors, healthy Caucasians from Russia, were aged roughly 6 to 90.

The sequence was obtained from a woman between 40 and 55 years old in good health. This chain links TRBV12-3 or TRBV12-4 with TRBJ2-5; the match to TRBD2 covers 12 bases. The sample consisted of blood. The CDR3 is CASSLALLAGGPNSYNERYF. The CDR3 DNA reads TGTGCCAGCAGTTTAGCGCTCCTAGCGGGGGGGCCTAATTCCTACAATGAGCGGTACTTC.